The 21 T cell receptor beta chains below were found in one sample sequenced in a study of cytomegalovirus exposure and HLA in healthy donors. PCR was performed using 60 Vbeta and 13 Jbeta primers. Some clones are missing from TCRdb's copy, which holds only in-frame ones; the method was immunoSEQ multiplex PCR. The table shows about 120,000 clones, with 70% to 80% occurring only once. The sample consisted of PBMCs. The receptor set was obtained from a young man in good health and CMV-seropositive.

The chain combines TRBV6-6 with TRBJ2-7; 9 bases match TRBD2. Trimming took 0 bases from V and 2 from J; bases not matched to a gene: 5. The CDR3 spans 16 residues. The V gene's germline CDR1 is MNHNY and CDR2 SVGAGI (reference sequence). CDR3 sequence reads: CASSYSTSGLTYEQYF. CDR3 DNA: TGTGCCAGCAGTTACTCGACTAGCGGTCTAACCTACGAGCAGTACTTC.

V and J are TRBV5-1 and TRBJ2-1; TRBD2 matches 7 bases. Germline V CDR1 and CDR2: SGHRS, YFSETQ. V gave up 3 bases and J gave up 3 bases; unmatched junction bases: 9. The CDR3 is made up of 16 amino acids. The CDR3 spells CASSWIASGDYNEQFF. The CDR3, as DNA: TGCGCCAGCAGCTGGATAGCTAGCGGAGACTACAATGAGCAGTTCTTC.

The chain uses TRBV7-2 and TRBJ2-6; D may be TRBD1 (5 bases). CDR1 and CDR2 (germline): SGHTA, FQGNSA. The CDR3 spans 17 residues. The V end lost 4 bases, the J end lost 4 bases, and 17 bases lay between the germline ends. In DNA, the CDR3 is TGTGCCAGCAGCTCGCAACCTCAGGGTTTCGGGGCCAACGTCCTGACTTTC. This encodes CASSSQPQGFGANVLTF.

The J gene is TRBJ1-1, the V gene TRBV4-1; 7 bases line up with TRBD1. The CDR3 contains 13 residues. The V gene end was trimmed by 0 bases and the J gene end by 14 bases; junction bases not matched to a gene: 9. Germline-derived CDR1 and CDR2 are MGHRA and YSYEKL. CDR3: CASSQDQGGQGFF. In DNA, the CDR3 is TGCGCCAGCAGCCAAGATCAGGGGGGCCAGGGGTTCTTT.

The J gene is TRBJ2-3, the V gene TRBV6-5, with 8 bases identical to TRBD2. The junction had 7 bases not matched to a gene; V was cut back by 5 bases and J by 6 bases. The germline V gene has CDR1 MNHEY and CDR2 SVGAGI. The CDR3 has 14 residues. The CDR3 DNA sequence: TGTGCCAGCAGTATGCGGGAGGCGGCGGATACGCAGTATTTT. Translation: CASSMREAADTQYF.

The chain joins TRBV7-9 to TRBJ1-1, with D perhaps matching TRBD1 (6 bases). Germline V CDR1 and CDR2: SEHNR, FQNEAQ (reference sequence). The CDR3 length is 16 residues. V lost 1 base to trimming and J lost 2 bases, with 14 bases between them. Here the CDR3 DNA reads TGTGCCAGCAGCTTAGGGTTGGGGGGGGCTAACACTGAAGCTTTCTTT. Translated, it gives CASSLGLGGANTEAFF.

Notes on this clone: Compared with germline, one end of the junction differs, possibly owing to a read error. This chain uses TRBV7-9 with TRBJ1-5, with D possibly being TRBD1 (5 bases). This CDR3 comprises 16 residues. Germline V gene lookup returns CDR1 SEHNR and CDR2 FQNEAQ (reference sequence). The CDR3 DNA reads TGTTCCAGCAGCTTAAGAGTGAGGGGACTGGGTCAGCCCCAGCATTTT. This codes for CSSSLRVRGLGQPQHF.

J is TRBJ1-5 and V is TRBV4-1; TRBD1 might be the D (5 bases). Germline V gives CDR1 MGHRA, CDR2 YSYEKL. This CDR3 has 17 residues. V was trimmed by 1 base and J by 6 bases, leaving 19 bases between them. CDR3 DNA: TGCGCCAGCAGCCAAGTAGTTACTGGCGGGGGGGGTCAGCCCCAGCATTTT. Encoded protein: CASSQVVTGGGGQPQHF.

The CDR3 here is CATRGTGGLETQYF. CDR3 DNA: TGTGCCACCAGGGGGACAGGGGGGTTAGAGACCCAGTACTTC. The chain employs TRBV28 and TRBJ2-5; 11 bases align to TRBD1. This CDR3 is built from 14 residues. The trim removed 10 bases at V and 4 bases at J, leaving 8 bases unmatched. Germline CDR1 reads MDHEN; CDR2 reads SYDVKM.

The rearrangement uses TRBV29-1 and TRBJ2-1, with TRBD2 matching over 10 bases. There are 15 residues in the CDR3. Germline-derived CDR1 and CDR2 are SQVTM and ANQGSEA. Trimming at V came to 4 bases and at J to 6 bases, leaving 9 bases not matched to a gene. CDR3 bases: TGCAGCGTTGTTGCGGCTAGCGGGAGAGGCAATGAGCAGTTCTTC. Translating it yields CSVVAASGRGNEQFF.

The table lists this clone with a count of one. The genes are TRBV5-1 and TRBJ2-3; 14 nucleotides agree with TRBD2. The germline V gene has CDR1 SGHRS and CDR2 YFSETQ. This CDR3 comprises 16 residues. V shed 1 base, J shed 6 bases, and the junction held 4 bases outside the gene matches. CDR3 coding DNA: TGCGCCAGCAGCTTGACGACTAGCGGGGGGGCCGATACGCAGTATTTT. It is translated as CASSLTTSGGADTQYF.

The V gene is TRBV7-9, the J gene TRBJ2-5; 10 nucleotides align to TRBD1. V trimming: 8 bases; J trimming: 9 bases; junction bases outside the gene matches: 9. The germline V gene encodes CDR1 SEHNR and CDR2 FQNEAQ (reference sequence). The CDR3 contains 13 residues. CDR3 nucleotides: TGTGCCAGCGGATTCGGGACAGGGGATGCCCAGTACTTC. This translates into CASGFGTGDAQYF.

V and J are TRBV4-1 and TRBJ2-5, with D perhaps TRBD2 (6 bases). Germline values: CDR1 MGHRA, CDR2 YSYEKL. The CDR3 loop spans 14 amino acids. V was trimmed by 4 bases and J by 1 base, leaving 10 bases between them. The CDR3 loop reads CASSRLAIQETQYF. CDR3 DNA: TGCGCCAGCAGCCGGCTAGCGATCCAAGAGACCCAGTACTTC.

The CDR3 loop is CASSFVGRGPRETQYF. The DNA for the CDR3 is TGTGCCAGCAGCTTCGTGGGCAGGGGGCCACGGGAGACCCAGTACTTC. The J gene is TRBJ2-5, the V gene TRBV7-2; the match to TRBD1 covers 8 bases. Germline trimming cut 3 bases from V and 5 bases from J; bases unmatched to any gene: 11. The CDR3 spans 16 residues. The germline V gene has CDR1 SGHTA and CDR2 FQGNSA.

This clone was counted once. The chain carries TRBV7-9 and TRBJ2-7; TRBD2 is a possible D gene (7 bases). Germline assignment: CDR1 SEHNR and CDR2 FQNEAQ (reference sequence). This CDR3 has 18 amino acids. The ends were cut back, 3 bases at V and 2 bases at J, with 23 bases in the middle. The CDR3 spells CASSLRGGRDYLPYEQYF. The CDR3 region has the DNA TGTGCCAGCAGCTTGAGGGGGGGCCGGGACTACCTCCCCTACGAGCAGTACTTC.

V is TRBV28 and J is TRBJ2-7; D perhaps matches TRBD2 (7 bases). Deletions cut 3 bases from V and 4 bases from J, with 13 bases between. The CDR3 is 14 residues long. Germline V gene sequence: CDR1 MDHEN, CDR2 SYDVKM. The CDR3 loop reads CASSFGGRLYEQYF. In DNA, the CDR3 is TGTGCCAGCAGTTTCGGGGGGCGCTTATACGAGCAGTACTTC.

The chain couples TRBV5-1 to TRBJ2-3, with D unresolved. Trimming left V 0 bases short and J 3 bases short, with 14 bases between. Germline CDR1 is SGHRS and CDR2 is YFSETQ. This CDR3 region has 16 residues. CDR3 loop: CASSLGTIAWTDTQYF. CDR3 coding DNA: TGCGCCAGCAGCTTGGGTACGATTGCGTGGACAGATACGCAGTATTTT. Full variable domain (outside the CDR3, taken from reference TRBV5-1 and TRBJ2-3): KAGVTQTPRYLIKTRGQQVTLSCSPISGHRSVSWYQQTPGQGLQFLFEYFSETQRNKGNFPGRFSGRQFSNSRSEMNVSTLELGDSALYLCASSLGTIAWTDTQYFGPGTRLTVL.

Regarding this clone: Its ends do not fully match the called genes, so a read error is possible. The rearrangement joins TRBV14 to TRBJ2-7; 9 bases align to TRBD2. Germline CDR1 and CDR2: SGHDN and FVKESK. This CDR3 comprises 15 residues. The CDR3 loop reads CASSQDSRAGGRQNF. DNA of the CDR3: TGTGCCAGCAGCCAAGATAGTCGGGCGGGAGGGCGTCAGAACTTC.

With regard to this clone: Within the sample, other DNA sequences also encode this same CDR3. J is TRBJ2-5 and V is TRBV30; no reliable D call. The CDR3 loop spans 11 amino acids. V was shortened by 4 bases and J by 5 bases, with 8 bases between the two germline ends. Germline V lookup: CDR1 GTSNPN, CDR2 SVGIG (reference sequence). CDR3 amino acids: CAWTGGETQYF. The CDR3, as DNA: TGTGCCTGGACGGGTGGGGAGACCCAGTACTTC.

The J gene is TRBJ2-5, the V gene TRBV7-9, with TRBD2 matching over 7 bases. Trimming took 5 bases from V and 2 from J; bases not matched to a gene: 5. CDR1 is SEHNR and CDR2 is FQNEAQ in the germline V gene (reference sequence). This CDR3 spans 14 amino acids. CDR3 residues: CASSPSLAQETQYF. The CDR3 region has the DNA TGTGCCAGCAGCCCGTCACTAGCGCAAGAGACCCAGTACTTC.

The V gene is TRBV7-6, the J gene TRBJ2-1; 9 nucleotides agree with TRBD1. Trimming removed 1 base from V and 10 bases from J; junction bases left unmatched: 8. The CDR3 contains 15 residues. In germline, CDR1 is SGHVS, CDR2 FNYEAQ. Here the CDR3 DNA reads TGTGCCAGCAGCTTAGAACAGGGGGCCGGCATAGAGCAGTTCTTC. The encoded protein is CASSLEQGAGIEQFF.